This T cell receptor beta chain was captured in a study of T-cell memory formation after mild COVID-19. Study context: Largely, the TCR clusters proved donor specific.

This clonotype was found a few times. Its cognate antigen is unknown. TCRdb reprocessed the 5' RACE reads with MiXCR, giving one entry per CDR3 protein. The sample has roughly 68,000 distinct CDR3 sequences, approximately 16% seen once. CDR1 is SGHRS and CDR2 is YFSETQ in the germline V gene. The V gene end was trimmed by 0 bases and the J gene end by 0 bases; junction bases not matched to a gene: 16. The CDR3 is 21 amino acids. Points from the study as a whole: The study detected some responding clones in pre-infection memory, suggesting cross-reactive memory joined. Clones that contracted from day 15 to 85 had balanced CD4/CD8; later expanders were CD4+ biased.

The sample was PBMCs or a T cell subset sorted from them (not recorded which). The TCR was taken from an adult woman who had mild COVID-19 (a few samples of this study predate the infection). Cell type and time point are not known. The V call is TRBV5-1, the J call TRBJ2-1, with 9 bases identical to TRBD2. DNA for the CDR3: TGCGCCAGCAGCTTGGCCGAGTTTCTAGCGGGGTTCGATTTCTCCTACAATGAGCAGTTCTTC. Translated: CASSLAEFLAGFDFSYNEQFF.